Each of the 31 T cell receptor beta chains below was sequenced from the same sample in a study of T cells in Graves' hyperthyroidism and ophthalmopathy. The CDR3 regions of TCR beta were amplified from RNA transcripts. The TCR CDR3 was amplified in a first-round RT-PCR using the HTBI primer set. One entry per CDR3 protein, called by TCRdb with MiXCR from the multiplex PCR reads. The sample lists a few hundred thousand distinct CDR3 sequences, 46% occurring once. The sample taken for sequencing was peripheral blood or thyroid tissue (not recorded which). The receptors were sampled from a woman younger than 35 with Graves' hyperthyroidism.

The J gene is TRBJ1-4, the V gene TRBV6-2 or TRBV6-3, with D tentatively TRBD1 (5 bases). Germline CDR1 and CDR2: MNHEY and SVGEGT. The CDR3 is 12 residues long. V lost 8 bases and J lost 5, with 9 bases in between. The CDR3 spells CASGGPNEKLFF. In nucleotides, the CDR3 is TGTGCCAGCGGGGGTCCCAATGAAAAACTGTTTTTT.

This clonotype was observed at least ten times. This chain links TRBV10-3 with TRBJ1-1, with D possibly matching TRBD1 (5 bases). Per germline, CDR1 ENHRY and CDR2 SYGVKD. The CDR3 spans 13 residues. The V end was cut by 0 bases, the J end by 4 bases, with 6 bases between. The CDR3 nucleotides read TGTGCCATCAGTGAGTCGGGGACCACTGAAGCTTTCTTT. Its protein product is CAISESGTTEAFF.

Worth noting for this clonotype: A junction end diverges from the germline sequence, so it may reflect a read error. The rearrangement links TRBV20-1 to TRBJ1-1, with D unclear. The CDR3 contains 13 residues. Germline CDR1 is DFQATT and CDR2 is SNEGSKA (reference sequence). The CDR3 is CSPGLAGNNEAFF. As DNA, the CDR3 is TGCAGTCCCGGACTAGCGGGCAACAATGAAGCTTTCTTT.

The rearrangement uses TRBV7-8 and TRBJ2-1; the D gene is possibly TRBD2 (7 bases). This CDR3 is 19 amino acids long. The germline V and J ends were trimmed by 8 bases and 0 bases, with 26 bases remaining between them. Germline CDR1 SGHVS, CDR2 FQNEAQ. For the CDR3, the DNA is TGTGCCAGCGGAAACCAGGGACGTGGTCGGGGGGCCTCCTACAATGAGCAGTTCTTC. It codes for CASGNQGRGRGASYNEQFF. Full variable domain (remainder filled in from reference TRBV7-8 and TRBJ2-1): GAGVSQSPRYKVAKRGQDVALRCDPISGHVSLFWYQQALGQGPEFLTYFQNEAQLDKSGLPSDRFFAERPEGSVSTLKIQRTQQEDSAVYLCASGNQGRGRGASYNEQFFGPGTRLTVL.

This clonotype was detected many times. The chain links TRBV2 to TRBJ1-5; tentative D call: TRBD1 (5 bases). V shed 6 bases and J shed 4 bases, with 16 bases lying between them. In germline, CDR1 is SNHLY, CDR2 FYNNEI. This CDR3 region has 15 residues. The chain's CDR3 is CASRAQGLGNQPQHF. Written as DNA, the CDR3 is TGTGCCAGCAGGGCCCAGGGACTGGGGAATCAGCCCCAGCATTTT.

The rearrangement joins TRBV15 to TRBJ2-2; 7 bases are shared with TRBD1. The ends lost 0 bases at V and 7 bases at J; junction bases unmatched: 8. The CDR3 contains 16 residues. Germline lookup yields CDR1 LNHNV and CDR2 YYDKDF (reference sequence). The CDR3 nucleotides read TGTGCCACCAGCAGAGATGCGGGCAGGGGGTACGGGGAGCTGTTTTTT. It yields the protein CATSRDAGRGYGELFF.

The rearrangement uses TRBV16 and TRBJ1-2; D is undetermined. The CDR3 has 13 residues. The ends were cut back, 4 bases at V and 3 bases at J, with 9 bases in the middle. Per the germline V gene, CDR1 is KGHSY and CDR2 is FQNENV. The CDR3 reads CASSRAGDYGYTF. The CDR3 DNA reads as TGTGCCAGCAGCCGAGCCGGGGACTATGGCTACACCTTC.

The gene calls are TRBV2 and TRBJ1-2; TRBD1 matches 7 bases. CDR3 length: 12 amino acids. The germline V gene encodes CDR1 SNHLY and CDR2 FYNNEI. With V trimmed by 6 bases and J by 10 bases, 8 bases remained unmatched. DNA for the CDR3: TGTGCCAGCAGGTCCCCAGGGGGGAACTACACCTTC. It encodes CASRSPGGNYTF.

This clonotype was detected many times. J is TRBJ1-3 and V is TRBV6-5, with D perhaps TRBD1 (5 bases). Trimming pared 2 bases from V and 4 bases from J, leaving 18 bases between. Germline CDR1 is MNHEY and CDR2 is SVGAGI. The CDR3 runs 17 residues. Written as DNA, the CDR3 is TGTGCCAGCAGTTACGGGCCGCAGGGAACATCCGGAAACACCATATATTTT. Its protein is CASSYGPQGTSGNTIYF.

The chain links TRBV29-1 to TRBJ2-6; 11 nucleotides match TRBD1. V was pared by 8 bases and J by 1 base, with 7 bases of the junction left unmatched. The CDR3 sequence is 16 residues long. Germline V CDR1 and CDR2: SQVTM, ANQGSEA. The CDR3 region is CSRGQGEGSGANVLTF. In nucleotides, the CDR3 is TGCAGCAGGGGACAGGGGGAAGGATCTGGGGCCAACGTCCTGACTTTC.

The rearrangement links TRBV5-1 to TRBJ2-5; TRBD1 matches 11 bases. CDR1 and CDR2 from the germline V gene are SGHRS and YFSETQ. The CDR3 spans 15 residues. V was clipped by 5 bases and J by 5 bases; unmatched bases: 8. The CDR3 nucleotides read TGCGCCAGCAGGGGGACAGGGGGGAGACGGGAGACCCAGTACTTC. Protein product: CASRGTGGRRETQYF.

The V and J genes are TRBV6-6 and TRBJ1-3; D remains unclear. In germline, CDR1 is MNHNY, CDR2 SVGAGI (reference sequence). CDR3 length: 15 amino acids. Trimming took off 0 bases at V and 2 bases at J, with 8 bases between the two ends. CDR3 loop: CASSYSRETGNTIYF. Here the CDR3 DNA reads TGTGCCAGCAGTTACTCGCGGGAGACTGGAAACACCATATATTTT.

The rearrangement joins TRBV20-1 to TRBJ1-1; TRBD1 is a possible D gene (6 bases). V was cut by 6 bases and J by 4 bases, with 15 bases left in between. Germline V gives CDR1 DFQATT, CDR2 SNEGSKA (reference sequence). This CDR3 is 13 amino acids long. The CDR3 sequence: CSAPWGASTEAFF. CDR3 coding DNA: TGCAGTGCGCCCTGGGGGGCTAGCACTGAAGCTTTCTTT.

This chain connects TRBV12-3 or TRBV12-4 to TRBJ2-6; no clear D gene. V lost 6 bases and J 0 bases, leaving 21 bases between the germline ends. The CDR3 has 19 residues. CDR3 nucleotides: TGTGCCAGCAGCTTACCGGCGACGGGCTGGTTCTCTGGGGCCAACGTCCTGACTTTC. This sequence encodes CASSLPATGWFSGANVLTF.

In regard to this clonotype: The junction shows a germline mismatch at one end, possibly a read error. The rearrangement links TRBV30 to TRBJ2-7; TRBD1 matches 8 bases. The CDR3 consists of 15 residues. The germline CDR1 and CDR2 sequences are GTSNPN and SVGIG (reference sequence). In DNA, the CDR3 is TGTGTCTGGAGTCGCATGACAGGGGCGACGGCCGAGCAGTACTTC. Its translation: CVWSRMTGATAEQYF. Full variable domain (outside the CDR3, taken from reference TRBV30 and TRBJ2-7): SQTIHQWPATLVQPVGSPLSLECTVEGTSNPNLYWYRQAAGRGLQLLFYSVGIGQISSEVPQNLSASRPQDRQFILSSKKLLLSDSGFYLCVWSRMTGATAEQYFGPGTRLTVT.

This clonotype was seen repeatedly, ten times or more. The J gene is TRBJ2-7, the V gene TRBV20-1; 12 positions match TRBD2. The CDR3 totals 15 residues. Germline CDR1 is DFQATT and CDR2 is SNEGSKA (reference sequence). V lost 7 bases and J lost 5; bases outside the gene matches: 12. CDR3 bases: TGCAGTGTCAAACCGACTAGCGGGAGCCCCCACGAGCAGTACTTC. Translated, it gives CSVKPTSGSPHEQYF.

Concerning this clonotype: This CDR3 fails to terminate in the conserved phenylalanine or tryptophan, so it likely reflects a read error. The CDR3 DNA follows: TGTGCCAGCAGCCAAGCCAGTTATAGCAATCAGCCCCAGCATCTT. This encodes CASSQASYSNQPQHL. The chain employs TRBV7-2 and TRBJ1-5; no firm D call. The germline V gene has CDR1 SGHTA and CDR2 FQGNSA. Trimming removed 5 bases from V and 0 bases from J, with 11 bases in between. The CDR3 totals 15 residues.

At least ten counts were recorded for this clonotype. CDR3 in DNA: TGTGCCAGCAGCCGCAGGGGGACTAATGAAAAACTGTTTTTT. Translated: CASSRRGTNEKLFF. V gene TRBV7-9 combines with J gene TRBJ1-4; 7 bases match TRBD1. The CDR3 has 14 amino acids. The V and J ends lost 5 bases and 2 bases, in that order; junction bases with no gene match: 2. The germline V gene has CDR1 SEHNR and CDR2 FQNEAQ (reference sequence).

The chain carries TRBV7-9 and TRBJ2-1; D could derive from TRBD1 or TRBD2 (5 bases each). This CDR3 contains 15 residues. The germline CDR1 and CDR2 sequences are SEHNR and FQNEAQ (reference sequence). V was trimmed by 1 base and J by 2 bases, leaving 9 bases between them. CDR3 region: CASSLVWGPYNEQFF. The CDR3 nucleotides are TGTGCCAGCAGCTTAGTATGGGGACCCTACAATGAGCAGTTCTTC.

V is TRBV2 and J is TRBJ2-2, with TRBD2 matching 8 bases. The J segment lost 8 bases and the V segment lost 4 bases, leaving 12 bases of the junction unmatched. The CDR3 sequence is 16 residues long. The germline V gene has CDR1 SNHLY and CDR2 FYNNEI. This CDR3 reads CASSVGLAGPGGELFF. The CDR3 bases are TGTGCCAGCAGTGTTGGGCTAGCGGGCCCCGGAGGGGAGCTGTTTTTT. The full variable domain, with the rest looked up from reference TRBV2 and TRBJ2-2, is EPEVTQTPSHQVTQMGQEVILRCVPISNHLYFYWYRQILGQKVEFLVSFYNNEISEKSEIFDDQFSVERPDGSNFTLKIRSTKLEDSAMYFCASSVGLAGPGGELFFGEGSRLTVL.

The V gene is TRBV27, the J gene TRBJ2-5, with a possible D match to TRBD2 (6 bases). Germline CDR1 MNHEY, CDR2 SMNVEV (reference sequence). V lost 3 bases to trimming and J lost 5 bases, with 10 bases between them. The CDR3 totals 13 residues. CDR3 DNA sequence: TGTGCCAGCAGTTTTCCCGGGAGTGAGACCCAGTACTTC. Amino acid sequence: CASSFPGSETQYF.

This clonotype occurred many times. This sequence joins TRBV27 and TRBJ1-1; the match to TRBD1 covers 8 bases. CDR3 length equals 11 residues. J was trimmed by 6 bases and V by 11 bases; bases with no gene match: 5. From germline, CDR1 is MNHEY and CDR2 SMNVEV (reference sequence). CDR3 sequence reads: CAVLQGAEAFF. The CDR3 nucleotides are TGTGCCGTATTACAGGGGGCTGAAGCTTTCTTT.

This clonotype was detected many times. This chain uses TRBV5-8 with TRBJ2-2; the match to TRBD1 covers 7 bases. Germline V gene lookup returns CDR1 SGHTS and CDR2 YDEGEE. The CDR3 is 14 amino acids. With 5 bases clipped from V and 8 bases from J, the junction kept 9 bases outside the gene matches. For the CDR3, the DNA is TGTGCCAGCAGGTCCGACAGGGCGTCGGGGGAGCTGTTTTTT. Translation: CASRSDRASGELFF.

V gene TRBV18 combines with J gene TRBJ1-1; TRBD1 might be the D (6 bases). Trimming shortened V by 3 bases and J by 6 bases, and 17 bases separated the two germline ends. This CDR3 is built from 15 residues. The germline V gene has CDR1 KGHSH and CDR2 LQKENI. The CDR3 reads CASSPNRGASAEAFF. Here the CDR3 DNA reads TGTGCCAGCTCACCGAACCGGGGGGCGAGCGCTGAAGCTTTCTTT.

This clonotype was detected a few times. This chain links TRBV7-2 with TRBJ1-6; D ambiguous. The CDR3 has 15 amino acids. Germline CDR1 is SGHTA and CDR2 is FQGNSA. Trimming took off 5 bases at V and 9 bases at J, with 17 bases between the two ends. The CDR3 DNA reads TGTGCCAGCAGCCAAGAGGCGGGTTTGGGTTCACCCCTCCACTTT. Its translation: CASSQEAGLGSPLHF.

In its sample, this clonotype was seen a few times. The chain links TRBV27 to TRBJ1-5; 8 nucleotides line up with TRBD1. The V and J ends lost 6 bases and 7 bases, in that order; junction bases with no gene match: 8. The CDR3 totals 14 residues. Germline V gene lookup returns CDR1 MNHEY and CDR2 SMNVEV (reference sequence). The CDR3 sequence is CASRAGGIRQPQHF. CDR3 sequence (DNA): TGTGCCAGCAGAGCAGGGGGCATTAGGCAGCCCCAGCATTTT.

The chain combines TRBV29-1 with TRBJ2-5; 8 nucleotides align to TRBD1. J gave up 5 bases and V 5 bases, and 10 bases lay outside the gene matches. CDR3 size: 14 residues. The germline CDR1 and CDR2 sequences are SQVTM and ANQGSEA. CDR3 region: CSVLSTGDGETQYF. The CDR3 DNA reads TGCAGCGTTCTATCGACAGGGGATGGGGAGACCCAGTACTTC.

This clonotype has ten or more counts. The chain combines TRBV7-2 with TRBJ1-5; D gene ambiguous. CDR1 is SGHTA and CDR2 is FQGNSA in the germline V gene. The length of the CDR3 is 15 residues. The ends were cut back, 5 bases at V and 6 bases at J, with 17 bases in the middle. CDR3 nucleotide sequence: TGTGCCAGCAGCCCGCGTGGTGGCACTTTTCAGCCCCAGCATTTT. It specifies CASSPRGGTFQPQHF.

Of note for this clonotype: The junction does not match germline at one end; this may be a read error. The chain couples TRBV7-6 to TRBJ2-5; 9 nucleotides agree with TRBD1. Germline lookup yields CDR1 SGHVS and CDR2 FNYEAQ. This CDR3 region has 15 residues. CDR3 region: CASSRGDRVGETRYF. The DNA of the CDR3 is TGTGCCAGCAGCAGGGGGGACAGGGTGGGAGAGACCCGGTACTTC.

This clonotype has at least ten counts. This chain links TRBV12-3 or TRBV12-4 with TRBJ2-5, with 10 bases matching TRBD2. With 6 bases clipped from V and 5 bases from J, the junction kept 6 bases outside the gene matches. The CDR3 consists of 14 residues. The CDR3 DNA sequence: TGTGCCAGCAGCTCGGTAGCGGGAGGCGAGACCCAGTACTTC. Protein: CASSSVAGGETQYF.

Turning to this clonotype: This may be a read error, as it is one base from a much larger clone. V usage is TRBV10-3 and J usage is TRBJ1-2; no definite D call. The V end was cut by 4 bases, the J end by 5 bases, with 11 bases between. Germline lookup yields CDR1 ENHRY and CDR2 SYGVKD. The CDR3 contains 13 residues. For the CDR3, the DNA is TGTGCCATCAGTGTGGAGAAGAAGTATGGCTACACCTTC. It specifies CAISVEKKYGYTF.